This paragraph reports one T cell receptor (beta chain). This sample is part of a study of blood T cell repertoires in COVID-19. Study-level information: The United States, Italy and Spain provided the acute and convalescent COVID-19 samples.

V gave up 4 bases and J gave up 0 bases, with 9 bases separating them. CDR3 size: 14 residues. Germline V lookup: CDR1 MNHEY, CDR2 SMNVEV (reference sequence). Authors' processing steps: It was from reference gene primer amplification that nucleated cell counts were estimated. Assay: immunoSEQ multiplex PCR; the TCRdb copy retains only in-frame clones and omits some. V, J and clone size derive from that table, while D and trimming were established from the DNA sequence. The data show about 150,000 clones, 65% to 85% seen once. The chain uses TRBV27 and TRBJ1-2; tentative D call: TRBD1 (6 bases). This sequence originates from a woman aged 80 or over with acute or convalescent COVID-19. The sample comprised peripheral blood. CDR3: CASSSKGANYGYTF. The CDR3 DNA sequence: TGTGCCAGCAGTTCAAAGGGGGCTAACTATGGCTACACCTTC.